Listed here are 13 T cell receptor beta chains from one sample, sequenced in a study of CD8+ T cells in alopecia areata. The sequencing template was cDNA reverse transcribed from extracted RNA. Here immunoSEQ multiplex PCR was the method, and the copy in TCRdb shows in-frame clones only, minus some. The sample lists 140,000 or so clones, around two thirds occurring once. The sequenced sample consisted of CD8+ T cells sorted from blood. The receptors come from a human donor in good health.

This clone was recorded only once. The gene calls are TRBV9 and TRBJ2-7; D uncertain. CDR1 and CDR2 from the germline V gene are SGDLS and YYNGEE. The V end lost 0 bases, the J end lost 0 bases, and 7 bases lay between the germline ends. The CDR3 totals 14 residues. This CDR3 reads CASSVVGSSYEQYF. CDR3 DNA sequence: TGTGCCAGCAGCGTAGTAGGAAGCTCCTACGAGCAGTACTTC.

This clone was detected a few times. V is TRBV29-1 and J is TRBJ2-7; D unclear. Germline-derived CDR1 and CDR2 are SQVTM and ANQGSEA. V lost 0 bases and J lost 3, with 12 bases in between. This CDR3 is 14 amino acids long. This CDR3 is CSVEDPAGYYEQYF. The CDR3 DNA follows: TGCAGCGTTGAAGATCCGGCAGGCTACTACGAGCAGTACTTC.

This clone was detected a few times. The chain combines TRBV29-1 with TRBJ2-7; D is unresolved. Trimming removed 7 bases from V and 4 bases from J, with 23 bases in between. The CDR3 runs 15 residues. CDR1 and CDR2 from the germline V gene are SQVTM and ANQGSEA. The CDR3 sequence: CSGAGSPHRPYEQYF. The CDR3 DNA is TGCAGCGGCGCCGGGTCTCCCCACAGACCGTACGAGCAGTACTTC.

In this sample, this clone turned up a few times. CDR3 sequence reads: CASSLVAGSSYNEQFF. The CDR3 DNA is TGTGCCAGCAGCTTAGTGGCGGGCAGCTCCTACAATGAGCAGTTCTTC. The chain employs TRBV11-2 and TRBJ2-1; the D gene is possibly TRBD2 (5 bases). CDR1 SGHAT and CDR2 FQNNGV come from the germline V gene. This CDR3 is built from 16 residues. The V end was cut by 1 base, the J end by 0 bases, with 10 bases between.

This clone was counted a few times. Here the CDR3 reads CASSGGPPWEQYF. CDR3 sequence (DNA): TGTGCCAGCAGTGGGGGACCTCCCTGGGAGCAGTACTTC. This chain joins TRBV27 and TRBJ2-7; TRBD1 or TRBD2 may be the D gene (5 bases each). From germline, CDR1 is MNHEY and CDR2 SMNVEV (reference sequence). Deletions cut 5 bases from V and 7 bases from J, with 15 bases between. There are 13 residues in the CDR3.

This clone came up a few times. The gene calls are TRBV9 and TRBJ2-7; tentatively, D is TRBD2 (6 bases). This CDR3 is built from 16 residues. Germline V gives CDR1 SGDLS, CDR2 YYNGEE. V was clipped by 3 bases and J by 5 bases, with 21 bases between them. CDR3 bases: TGTGCCAGCAGCGGGGATGGTTCCGGGAGTGGCGACGAGCAGTACTTC. As protein: CASSGDGSGSGDEQYF.

The V and J genes are TRBV14 and TRBJ1-1, with D tentatively TRBD1 (5 bases). The V end lost 0 bases, the J end lost 11 bases, and 16 bases lay between the germline ends. Germline CDR1 reads SGHDN; CDR2 reads FVKESK. The CDR3 has 14 residues. In DNA form, the CDR3 reads TGTGCCAGCAGCCAAGAATCCACGGCCCGGGGGGCTTTCTTT. Its translation: CASSQESTARGAFF.

V gene TRBV29-1 combines with J gene TRBJ2-7; D not resolved. Trimming pared 1 base from V and 1 base from J, leaving 20 bases between. The CDR3 contains 17 residues. From germline, CDR1 is SQVTM and CDR2 ANQGSEA. The CDR3 reads CSVEVLRERMMSYEQYF. The CDR3 nucleotides read TGCAGCGTTGAAGTCTTGCGAGAACGGATGATGTCCTACGAGCAGTACTTC.

This clone has a handful of counts. The chain joins TRBV29-1 to TRBJ1-1; D is perhaps TRBD1 (5 bases). Trimming removed 5 bases at V and 8 bases at J, with 12 bases between. Germline CDR1 reads SQVTM; CDR2 reads ANQGSEA. This CDR3 comprises 11 residues. The CDR3 sequence: CSVRAGREAFF. CDR3 nucleotides: TGCAGCGTTCGGGCAGGGAGGGAAGCTTTCTTT. Drawing the rest from reference TRBV29-1 and TRBJ1-1, the complete variable domain is SAVISQKPSRDICQRGTSLTIQCQVDSQVTMMFWYRQQPGQSLTLIATANQGSEATYESGFVIDKFPISRPNLTFSTLTVSNMSPEDSSIYLCSVRAGREAFFGQGTRLTVV.

This chain joins TRBV30 and TRBJ1-2, with D perhaps TRBD1 (5 bases). V lost 2 bases to trimming and J lost 7 bases, with 11 bases between them. Germline values: CDR1 GTSNPN, CDR2 SVGIG (reference sequence). The CDR3 has 12 residues. CDR3 amino acids: CAWSLGVTGYTF. The CDR3 coding sequence is TGTGCCTGGAGTTTGGGGGTAACTGGCTACACCTTC.

This clone was seen a single time. The V and J genes are TRBV7-9 and TRBJ2-7; 7 bases are a match to TRBD1. Germline V CDR1 and CDR2: SEHNR, FQNEAQ (reference sequence). The V and J ends lost 6 bases and 2 bases, in that order; junction bases with no gene match: 7. The CDR3 totals 14 residues. In nucleotides, the CDR3 is TGTGCCAGCAGTGCGGACAGGATCACCTACGAGCAGTACTTC. This gives the protein CASSADRITYEQYF.

This clone was observed many times. This chain connects TRBV9 to TRBJ2-5; tentatively, D is TRBD1 (5 bases). CDR3 length equals 12 residues. The germline CDR1 and CDR2 sequences are SGDLS and YYNGEE. Deletions cut 5 bases from V and 5 bases from J, with 10 bases between. The CDR3 DNA follows: TGTGCCAGCAGTTTGGGGCGGGAGACCCAGTACTTC. Amino acid sequence: CASSLGRETQYF. Full variable domain (missing parts from reference TRBV9 and TRBJ2-5): DSGVTQTPKHLITATGQRVTLRCSPRSGDLSVYWYQQSLDQGLQFLIQYYNGEERAKGNILERFSAQQFPDLHSELNLSSLELGDSALYFCASSLGRETQYFGPGTRLLVL.

V usage is TRBV29-1 and J usage is TRBJ2-5; D ambiguous. From germline, CDR1 is SQVTM and CDR2 ANQGSEA. Trimming left V 2 bases short and J 2 bases short, with 9 bases between. The CDR3 sequence is 13 residues long. Here the CDR3 reads CSVEQSFQETQYF. CDR3 DNA: TGCAGCGTTGAACAGAGTTTTCAAGAGACCCAGTACTTC.